This T cell receptor beta chain was found in a study of shared clonotypes between healthy human individuals. Germline CDR1 is SGHTA and CDR2 is FQGTGA. The CDR3 is made up of 16 amino acids. V was trimmed by 2 bases and J by 1 base, leaving 14 bases between them. TCRdb's copy holds only in-frame clones and misses some; the assay was immunoSEQ multiplex PCR. The sample has approximately 2.3 million clones; over 85% are singletons. The sequence derives from a man between 18 and 29 years old in good health. Some clones in this sample may be carry-over from other donors' samples. The sequenced sample consisted of naive CD4+ T cells from PBMCs. Subset given: CD45RA+ positively selected. V and J are TRBV7-3 and TRBJ2-5; the D gene is possibly TRBD2 (5 bases). Written as DNA, the CDR3 is TGTGCCAGCAGCTTATTTGGGAATCTAGCCCAAGAGACCCAGTACTTC. Its translation is CASSLFGNLAQETQYF.